This TCR beta chain was found in a study of T cell repertoires in cytomegalovirus infection. Overall study context: Recently identified HLA-C-restricted CMV epitopes were among the peptides used. Indications came from public TCR beta signatures; they pointed to CMV infection and to a matching HLA type.

CDR3 length: 17 residues. The trim removed 0 bases at V and 4 bases at J, leaving 8 bases unmatched. Germline V gene lookup returns CDR1 MGHRA and CDR2 YSYEKL. Study-level findings and limits: Ex vivo responses were dominated by HLA-C-restricted CMV-specific TCR beta clonotypes. Cumulative frequency (of public TCR beta family members) identified carriers of CMV plus the relevant HLA.

TCRdb recomputed calls from the reads with MiXCR, one row per CDR3 protein. The table shows about 100,000 distinct CDR3 sequences, with roughly 29% occurring only once. Points on this clonotype: Its cognate antigen is unknown.

The rearrangement uses TRBV4-1 and TRBJ1-1; TRBD1 matches 10 bases. Source: CD8+ T cells from cultured PBMCs, taken from culture after CMV antigen stimulation. This clonotype was obtained from a human donor in good health (CMV status not recorded). Some clones in this sample may be carry-over from other donors' samples. This chain's CDR3 is CASSQEVERTGGTEAFF. The CDR3 DNA is TGCGCCAGCAGCCAAGAAGTCGAACGGACAGGGGGCACTGAAGCTTTCTTT.